Listed below are T cell receptor beta chains from one sample, sequenced in a study of cytomegalovirus exposure and HLA in healthy donors. The repertoire was sequenced with immunoSEQ multiplex PCR; TCRdb's copy has only in-frame clones and lacks some. The table includes around 150,000 clones, 60% to 70% detected once. The sequencing input was PBMCs. These receptors originate from a woman aged 55-70 years in good health and CMV-seropositive. Each CDR3 is given with its conserved first and last residue. Fields, in order: clone size, J gene, V gene, D gene, CDR3 protein, CDR3 DNA. D genes are given only for firm matches. Expanded clones get a size class; other rows say once, few or many, or leave the size out.

abundance: -
j_gene: TRBJ1-3
v_gene: TRBV7-2
d_gene: TRBD1
CDR3aa: CASSTWTGSGNTIYF
CDR3nt: TGTGCCAGCAGCACATGGACAGGGTCAGGAAACACCATATATTTT

abundance: -
j_gene: TRBJ2-5
v_gene: TRBV7-9
d_gene: -
CDR3aa: CASGRVLETQYF
CDR3nt: TGTGCCAGCGGCCGGGTGCTAGAGACCCAGTACTTC

abundance: -
j_gene: TRBJ2-1
v_gene: TRBV27
d_gene: TRBD2
CDR3aa: CASSLLLAGNVNEQFF
CDR3nt: TGTGCCAGCAGTTTACTACTAGCGGGAAATGTTAATGAGCAGTTCTTC

abundance: -
j_gene: TRBJ2-5
v_gene: TRBV1
d_gene: -
CDR3aa: CTSSQERGGAEETQYF
CDR3nt: TGCACCAGCAGCCAAGAAAGGGGGGGGGCGGAGGAGACCCAGTACTTC

abundance: -
j_gene: TRBJ1-1
v_gene: TRBV4-2
d_gene: -
CDR3aa: CASSQDIRGALRGTEAFF
CDR3nt: TGTGCCAGCAGCCAAGATATTCGGGGGGCCCTAAGGGGTACTGAAGCTTTCTTT

abundance: -
j_gene: TRBJ1-2
v_gene: TRBV7-9
d_gene: TRBD1
CDR3aa: CASSLVDRGLSTF
CDR3nt: TGTGCCAGCAGCTTAGTGGACAGGGGGCTCTCGACCTTC

abundance: -
j_gene: TRBJ2-2
v_gene: TRBV7-3
d_gene: TRBD2
CDR3aa: CASSLAGGTPGELFF
CDR3nt: TGTGCCAGCAGCTTAGCGGGAGGGACCCCCGGGGAGCTGTTTTTT

abundance: -
j_gene: TRBJ2-7
v_gene: TRBV27
d_gene: -
CDR3aa: CASSLRGRGGYEQYF
CDR3nt: TGTGCCAGCAGTTTGCGGGGACGTGGAGGCTACGAGCAGTACTTC

abundance: many
j_gene: TRBJ1-5
v_gene: TRBV6-6
d_gene: -
CDR3aa: CASTVSNQPQHF
CDR3nt: TGTGCCAGCACAGTCAGCAATCAGCCCCAGCATTTT

abundance: few
j_gene: TRBJ1-1
v_gene: TRBV5-6
d_gene: TRBD1
CDR3aa: CASSLGQGRREAFF
CDR3nt: TGTGCCAGCAGCTTGGGACAGGGGAGAAGGGAAGCTTTCTTT

abundance: -
j_gene: TRBJ1-3
v_gene: TRBV2
d_gene: -
CDR3aa: CASTSPDRSGDTIYF
CDR3nt: TGTGCCAGCACCAGCCCCGACAGGTCAGGAGACACCATATATTTT

abundance: -
j_gene: TRBJ2-7
v_gene: TRBV6-5
d_gene: -
CDR3aa: CASSTQGAYEQYF
CDR3nt: TGTGCCAGCAGTACACAGGGCGCCTACGAGCAGTACTTC

abundance: -
j_gene: TRBJ2-1
v_gene: TRBV7-3
d_gene: TRBD2
CDR3aa: CASSLNGLVAEQFF
CDR3nt: TGTGCCAGCAGCTTAAACGGACTAGTGGCGGAGCAGTTCTTC

abundance: -
j_gene: TRBJ1-2
v_gene: TRBV28
d_gene: TRBD1
CDR3aa: CASSQAAGGYGYTF
CDR3nt: TGTGCCAGCAGTCAGGCCGCAGGGGGTTATGGCTACACCTTC

abundance: -
j_gene: TRBJ2-1
v_gene: TRBV7-6
d_gene: TRBD2
CDR3aa: CASSLEHGLAGVYNEQFF
CDR3nt: TGTGCCAGCAGCTTAGAACACGGACTAGCGGGGGTCTACAATGAGCAGTTCTTC

abundance: few
j_gene: TRBJ2-2
v_gene: TRBV11-2
d_gene: TRBD2
CDR3aa: CASSTGTSGRRTTGELFF
CDR3nt: TGTGCCAGCAGCACCGGGACTAGCGGGAGGCGGACTACCGGGGAGCTGTTTTTT

abundance: -
j_gene: TRBJ1-4
v_gene: TRBV18
d_gene: -
CDR3aa: CASSRAQGGEKLFF
CDR3nt: TGTGCCAGCTCACGCGCGCAGGGAGGGGAAAAACTGTTTTTT

abundance: few
j_gene: TRBJ2-1
v_gene: TRBV5-5
d_gene: -
CDR3aa: CASSLDVRRVENEQFF
CDR3nt: TGTGCCAGCAGCTTGGACGTTAGGAGAGTTGAAAATGAGCAGTTCTTC

abundance: -
j_gene: TRBJ1-5
v_gene: TRBV28
d_gene: TRBD1
CDR3aa: CASSLRNRGGNQPQHF
CDR3nt: TGTGCCAGCAGTTTACGAAACAGGGGCGGTAATCAGCCCCAGCATTTT

abundance: few
j_gene: TRBJ2-2
v_gene: TRBV7-2
d_gene: TRBD2
CDR3aa: CASSLAATSGTGELFF
CDR3nt: TGTGCCAGCAGCTTAGCGGCGACTAGCGGGACCGGGGAGCTGTTTTTT

abundance: -
j_gene: TRBJ1-3
v_gene: TRBV7-9
d_gene: -
CDR3aa: CASSLRGQSSGNTIYF
CDR3nt: TGTGCCAGCAGCTTAAGAGGGCAGAGCTCTGGAAACACCATATATTTT

abundance: once
j_gene: TRBJ1-2
v_gene: TRBV28
d_gene: TRBD1
CDR3aa: CASSRTGPVGYTF
CDR3nt: TGTGCCAGCAGCCGGACAGGGCCCGTTGGCTACACCTTC

abundance: few
j_gene: TRBJ2-1
v_gene: TRBV28
d_gene: TRBD2
CDR3aa: CASTLAGGNEQFF
CDR3nt: TGTGCCAGCACACTAGCGGGAGGCAATGAGCAGTTCTTC

abundance: -
j_gene: TRBJ2-3
v_gene: TRBV28
d_gene: TRBD1
CDR3aa: CASSSGQSTDTQYF
CDR3nt: TGTGCCAGCAGTTCGGGACAGAGCACAGATACGCAGTATTTT

abundance: -
j_gene: TRBJ2-5
v_gene: TRBV30
d_gene: TRBD2
CDR3aa: CAWSTGSSRGGTQYF
CDR3nt: TGTGCCTGGAGTACGGGGTCTAGCCGCGGGGGGACCCAGTACTTC

abundance: -
j_gene: TRBJ1-4
v_gene: TRBV5-4
d_gene: TRBD1
CDR3aa: CASSELPGTGMEKLFF
CDR3nt: TGTGCCAGCAGCGAACTCCCTGGGACAGGGATGGAAAAACTGTTTTTT

abundance: -
j_gene: TRBJ2-7
v_gene: TRBV27
d_gene: TRBD1
CDR3aa: CASTLSGQSPYEQYF
CDR3nt: TGTGCCAGCACCCTCTCGGGACAGTCACCTTACGAGCAGTACTTC

abundance: once
j_gene: TRBJ2-7
v_gene: TRBV6-5
d_gene: TRBD1
CDR3aa: CASSGTGRTYEQYF
CDR3nt: TGTGCCAGCAGTGGGACAGGGAGGACCTACGAGCAGTACTTC

abundance: -
j_gene: TRBJ1-4
v_gene: TRBV5-4
d_gene: TRBD1
CDR3aa: CASSFQGGNEKLFF
CDR3nt: TGTGCCAGCAGCTTTCAGGGGGGTAATGAAAAACTGTTTTTT

abundance: -
j_gene: TRBJ2-7
v_gene: TRBV4-2
d_gene: TRBD2
CDR3aa: CASSQGTSSSSYEQYF
CDR3nt: TGTGCCAGCAGCCAAGGGACTAGCTCCAGCTCCTACGAGCAGTACTTC

abundance: few
j_gene: TRBJ2-1
v_gene: TRBV4-2
d_gene: TRBD2
CDR3aa: CASSLGTSETYNEQFF
CDR3nt: TGTGCCAGCAGCCTGGGGACTAGCGAGACCTACAATGAGCAGTTCTTC